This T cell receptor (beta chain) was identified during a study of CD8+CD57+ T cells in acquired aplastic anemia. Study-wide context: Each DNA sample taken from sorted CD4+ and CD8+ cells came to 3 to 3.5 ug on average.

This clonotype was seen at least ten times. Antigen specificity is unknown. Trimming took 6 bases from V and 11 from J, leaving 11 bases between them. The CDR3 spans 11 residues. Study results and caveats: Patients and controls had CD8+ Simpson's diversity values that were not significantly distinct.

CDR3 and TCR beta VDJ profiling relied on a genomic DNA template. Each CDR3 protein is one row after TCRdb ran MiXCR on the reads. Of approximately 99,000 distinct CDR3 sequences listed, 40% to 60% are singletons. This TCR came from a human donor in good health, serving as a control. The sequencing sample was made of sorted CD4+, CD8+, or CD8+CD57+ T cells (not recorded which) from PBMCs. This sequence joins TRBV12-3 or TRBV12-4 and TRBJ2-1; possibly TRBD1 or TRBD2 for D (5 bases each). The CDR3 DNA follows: TGTGCCAGCAGCGAGTCGGGACAGCAGTTCTTC. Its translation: CASSESGQQFF.